This T cell receptor (beta chain) was captured by sequencing in a study of CD8 T cells in ankylosing spondylitis. Study conclusions and caveats: In the blood and synovial fluid of reactive arthritis, some motif variants had been previously reported. Seemingly distinctive of ankylosing spondylitis blood was a TCR beta motif formed by eight highly homologous variants. Disease-linked clones were reportedly significantly enriched in matched ankylosing spondylitis synovial fluid.

The germline V gene has CDR1 SGDLS and CDR2 YYNGEE. This CDR3 has 15 amino acids. Germline trimming cut 4 bases from V and 9 bases from J; bases unmatched to any gene: 7. This clonotype was recorded many times. The antigen is undetermined. For TCR beta, libraries came from quantitative 5'-RACE with molecular barcodes. TCRdb analysed the 5' RACE reads with MiXCR anew, one entry per CDR3 protein. The sample holds about 390,000 distinct CDR3 sequences; more than 20% are singletons and the top ten take about 17%. The TCR sequence derives from a male donor with ankylosing spondylitis. The specimen sequenced was blood, either unsorted or a sorted T cell fraction (not recorded which). The chain combines TRBV9 with TRBJ2-1; TRBD2 aligns across 13 bases. CDR3 amino acids: CASSTGLAGEGEQFF. The DNA of the CDR3 is TGTGCCAGCAGCACAGGACTAGCGGGAGAAGGTGAGCAGTTCTTC.